This TCR beta chain appears in the sequencing data of a study of T cell responses to AZD1222 COVID-19 vaccine. Germline V gene lookup returns CDR1 MNHEY and CDR2 SMNVEV (reference sequence). V shed 5 bases, J shed 8 bases, and the junction held 10 bases outside the gene matches. This CDR3 has 15 amino acids. Study-level results: Nearly half of unique spike-specific TCRs reportedly avoided B.1.351 and B.1.1.7 mutated regions. Repertoire sampling occurred only after the peak T cell response. Clonal diversity was possibly underestimated, and white British individuals and females predominated among donors.

Using immunoSEQ multiplex PCR, the repertoire was profiled, and TCRdb retains in-frame clones only, with some absent. The sample has tens of thousands of clones; about nine tenths are singletons. On this clone: Antigen: not known.

The gene calls are TRBV27 and TRBJ2-1; 9 nucleotides match TRBD2. The clonotype originates from an adult in good health. Material: peripheral blood, obtained on day 0 of AZD1222 vaccination. The CDR3 bases are TGTGCCAGCAGTAACCTAGCGGGAACGTCCTATGAGCAGTTCTTC. Residues: CASSNLAGTSYEQFF.